The 11 T cell receptor beta chains given below trace back to one sample, sequenced in a study of T cell responses to AZD1222 COVID-19 vaccine (dated by TCRdb to about 2021). The time point label for this specimen denotes: baseline before first vaccination. Library generation was performed with the immunoSEQ multiplex PCR assay. TCRdb stores this immuneACCESS table with in-frame sequences only. Part of the clones is absent; in the studies checked, under half of the shortfall reflects unresolved V genes, and no reason is known for the rest. The sample table lists some 150,000 clones, over 90% of them with a count of one. Jointly, the top ten make up 3.9% of the sample. Sequencing used peripheral blood, obtained on day 0 of AZD1222 vaccination. These receptors were obtained from an adult in good health.

The chain couples TRBV10-3 to TRBJ1-1; D unresolved. The CDR3 is 18 amino acids. The germline V gene has CDR1 ENHRY and CDR2 SYGVKD. Deletions cut 0 bases from V and 6 bases from J, with 23 bases between. The CDR3 DNA sequence: TGTGCCATCAGTGAGTCCGGCCAGGTTTGGCAGACGGGCGCTGAAGCTTTCTTT. Amino acid sequence: CAISESGQVWQTGAEAFF.

The V call is TRBV7-2, the J call TRBJ1-6, with D perhaps TRBD1 (5 bases). The germline CDR1 and CDR2 sequences are SGHTA and FQGNSA. Trimming removed 7 bases at V and 7 bases at J, with 17 bases between. The CDR3 is 15 residues long. In DNA, the CDR3 is TGTGCCAGCACCAATTCCAGGGTACTGAATTCACCCCTCCACTTT. Protein product: CASTNSRVLNSPLHF.

The chain has TRBV3-1 (or the pseudogene TRBV3-2) and TRBJ1-4; a weak D match, TRBD1 (5 bases). V was clipped by 2 bases and J by 4 bases, with 11 bases between them. The CDR3 covers 15 residues. CDR1 and CDR2 from the germline V gene are LGHDT and YNNKEL (reference sequence). The CDR3 DNA reads as TGTGCCAGCAGCCAACGGGGCGAGGGTAATGAAAAACTGTTTTTT. Protein: CASSQRGEGNEKLFF.

This clone appeared once. The chain uses TRBV2 and TRBJ1-2; 7 nucleotides align to TRBD1. This CDR3 is 13 amino acids long. Germline V gene sequence: CDR1 SNHLY, CDR2 FYNNEI. V lost 0 bases and J lost 12; bases outside the gene matches: 7. This CDR3 is CASSEAPRTGHTF. CDR3 nucleotides: TGTGCCAGCAGTGAAGCGCCACGGACAGGTCACACCTTC.

This clone showed up just once. The chain joins TRBV6-2 or TRBV6-3 to TRBJ1-3, with no clear D. CDR3 length equals 16 residues. From germline, CDR1 is MNHEY and CDR2 SVGEGT. Trimming left V 1 base short and J 0 bases short, with 10 bases between. The CDR3 is CASSYLVFSSGNTIYF. DNA of the CDR3: TGTGCCAGCAGTTACTTAGTATTCTCCTCTGGAAACACCATATATTTT.

The rearrangement uses TRBV27 and TRBJ2-1, with 7 bases matching TRBD2. V dropped 6 bases and J dropped 5; count of bases not matched to a gene: 10. The CDR3 extends over 15 amino acids. CDR1 and CDR2 (germline): MNHEY, SMNVEV (reference sequence). CDR3 region: CASSPGLAVHNEQFF. CDR3 bases: TGTGCCAGCAGCCCGGGGCTAGCGGTCCACAATGAGCAGTTCTTC.

The genes are TRBV4-2 and TRBJ2-3; D perhaps matches TRBD1 (6 bases). V dropped 0 bases and J dropped 5 bases, with 12 bases sitting between them. Per the germline V gene, CDR1 is LGHNA and CDR2 is YNFKEQ. This CDR3 spans 15 amino acids. The CDR3 here is CASSQDATGGDTQYF. Here the CDR3 DNA reads TGTGCCAGCAGCCAAGATGCGACAGGTGGAGATACGCAGTATTTT.

The CDR3 protein is CASSGRDSYGYTF. In DNA form, the CDR3 reads TGTGCCAGTAGTGGTCGGGACAGCTATGGCTACACCTTC. The chain joins TRBV19 to TRBJ1-2; 7 nucleotides line up with TRBD1. This CDR3 is built from 13 residues. Germline CDR1 reads LNHDA; CDR2 reads SQIVND (reference sequence). After removal of 5 bases from V and 4 bases from J, the junction contained 4 bases not matched to a gene.

The rearrangement uses TRBV5-1 and TRBJ2-7; 7 nucleotides agree with TRBD2. CDR3 length: 14 amino acids. The junction had 2 bases not matched to a gene; V was cut back by 2 bases and J by 0 bases. Germline CDR1 reads SGHRS; CDR2 reads YFSETQ. CDR3 nucleotides: TGCGCCAGCAGCTTAGAGCGGGGCTCCTACGAGCAGTACTTC. Protein product: CASSLERGSYEQYF.

The chain joins TRBV7-2 to TRBJ2-7; TRBD2 matches 9 bases. Germline CDR1 reads SGHTA; CDR2 reads FQGNSA. The CDR3 spans 14 residues. The V and J ends lost 3 bases and 2 bases, in that order; junction bases with no gene match: 2. The CDR3 spells CASSFLAGTYEQYF. The CDR3 nucleotides read TGTGCCAGCAGCTTTCTAGCGGGAACCTACGAGCAGTACTTC. Combining the CDR3 with reference TRBV7-2 and TRBJ2-7 gives the whole variable domain GAGVSQSPSNKVTEKGKDVELRCDPISGHTALYWYRQSLGQGLEFLIYFQGNSAPDKSGLPSDRFSAERTGGSVSTLTIQRTQQEDSAVYLCASSFLAGTYEQYFGPGTRLTVT.

This chain links TRBV10-1 with TRBJ1-5, with a possible D match to TRBD1 (5 bases). The CDR3 extends over 15 amino acids. V shed 2 bases and J shed 4 bases, with 12 bases lying between them. The germline V gene encodes CDR1 WNHNN and CDR2 SYGVQD (reference sequence). CDR3 amino acids: CASSEGGIGNQPQHF. CDR3 in DNA: TGCGCCAGCAGTGAGGGGGGGATCGGGAATCAGCCCCAGCATTTT.